Presented here are 25 T cell receptor beta chains from one specimen sequenced in a study of early T cells in non-severe SARS-CoV-2 infection. MiXCR was run by TCRdb on the 5' RACE reads, yielding one entry per CDR3 protein. The sample records about 94,000 distinct CDR3 sequences, around 14% being singletons. Sequencing was performed on whole blood. The receptors originated from an adult who was a healthcare worker with PCR-confirmed SARS-CoV-2 infection or an uninfected control (not recorded which).

This clonotype has a count of ten or more. V is TRBV20-1 and J is TRBJ2-4; perhaps TRBD1 as D (6 bases). Germline CDR1 reads DFQATT; CDR2 reads SNEGSKA (reference sequence). The CDR3 is 17 amino acids. Trimming cost V 6 bases and J 1 base, with 22 bases left between them. For the CDR3, the DNA is TGCAGTGCATTGGGCCAGGGGCCCAGTGGGGCCAAAAACATTCAGTACTTC. Protein: CSALGQGPSGAKNIQYF.

This CDR3 reads CASSSDSRNYGYTF. The CDR3 nucleotides read TGTGCCAGCAGCTCGGACAGCCGGAACTATGGCTACACCTTC. The chain couples TRBV7-2 to TRBJ1-2; a possible D gene is TRBD1 (6 bases). The germline gives CDR1 SGHTA, CDR2 FQGNSA. V dropped 4 bases and J dropped 2 bases, with 11 bases sitting between them. The CDR3 loop spans 14 amino acids.

This clonotype was seen at least ten times. The chain is built from TRBV4-3 and TRBJ2-3; unclear D gene. With 4 bases removed from V and 3 bases from J, the gap between germline ends came to 14 bases. The CDR3 runs to 15 residues. Germline CDR1 is LGHNA and CDR2 is YSLEER. The CDR3 sequence: CASSPQNVETDTQYF. The CDR3 bases are TGCGCCAGCAGCCCCCAAAATGTGGAGACAGATACGCAGTATTTT.

This clonotype was detected only a few times. This chain connects TRBV20-1 to TRBJ2-3; D is perhaps TRBD1 or TRBD2 (5 bases each). Per germline, CDR1 DFQATT and CDR2 SNEGSKA (reference sequence). V was clipped by 1 base and J by 2 bases, with 19 bases between them. The CDR3 spans 17 residues. The CDR3 DNA is TGCAGTGCTAGAGGAGGAGTTGGGCAGGGAGCCACAGATACGCAGTATTTT. This encodes CSARGGVGQGATDTQYF.

The genes are TRBV6-6 and TRBJ2-1, with 9 positions matching TRBD2. Germline trimming cut 0 bases from V and 8 bases from J; bases unmatched to any gene: 11. This CDR3 has 17 amino acids. CDR1 MNHNY and CDR2 SVGAGI come from the germline V gene (reference sequence). Written as DNA, the CDR3 is TGTGCCAGCAGTTACTCGAAGAGCGGGGGGCCTTCTGATGAGCAGTTCTTC. It is translated as CASSYSKSGGPSDEQFF.

The chain is built from TRBV29-1 and TRBJ2-1; TRBD2 might be the D (5 bases). V was cut by 6 bases and J by 9 bases, with 21 bases left in between. Germline V gene sequence: CDR1 SQVTM, CDR2 ANQGSEA. This CDR3 has 14 residues. CDR3 sequence (DNA): TGCAGCGTCCGAAAGGAGCCGGTGAGGGCTGAGCAGTTCTTC. Protein sequence: CSVRKEPVRAEQFF.

The chain links TRBV5-1 to TRBJ1-1; 7 bases line up with TRBD1. Germline V gene data show CDR1 as SGHRS and CDR2 as YFSETQ. The CDR3 is 13 residues long. Trimming took 0 bases from V and 12 from J; bases not matched to a gene: 8. CDR3 nucleotides: TGCGCCAGCAGCTTGGGGCCGGGACAGTGGCCTTTCTTT. Translated, it gives CASSLGPGQWPFF.

This clonotype was detected ten times or more. The genes are TRBV5-1 and TRBJ2-3, with 11 bases fitting TRBD2. The V gene end was trimmed by 2 bases and the J gene end by 2 bases; junction bases not matched to a gene: 4. This CDR3 has 16 amino acids. Germline assignment: CDR1 SGHRS and CDR2 YFSETQ. The CDR3 region has the DNA TGCGCCAGCAGCTTAGTAGCGGGGGGGGCCACAGATACGCAGTATTTT. It is translated as CASSLVAGGATDTQYF.

This clonotype was seen only a few times. The chain uses TRBV7-9 and TRBJ2-5; either TRBD1 or TRBD2 may supply D (5 bases each). Trimming stripped 5 bases from V and 2 bases from J, with 12 bases between. Germline loops: CDR1 SEHNR, CDR2 FQNEAQ (reference sequence). The CDR3 spans 14 residues. CDR3 bases: TGTGCCAGCAGCCACCCGGGACCGCAAGAGACCCAGTACTTC. It codes for CASSHPGPQETQYF.

This clonotype has only a few counts. This chain connects TRBV7-9 to TRBJ1-1, with TRBD1 as a possible D gene (6 bases). Trimming stripped 1 base from V and 11 bases from J, with 8 bases between. CDR1 and CDR2 (germline): SEHNR, FQNEAQ (reference sequence). The length of the CDR3 is 11 residues. CDR3 protein: CASSLDRAAFF. In DNA form, the CDR3 reads TGTGCCAGCAGCTTAGACAGGGCGGCTTTCTTT.

This chain connects TRBV6-5 to TRBJ1-6; no clear D. This CDR3 region has 18 residues. Between the trimmed V and J ends, which lost 3 bases and 0 bases, there was a span of 15 bases. Germline loops: CDR1 MNHEY, CDR2 SVGAGI. The DNA for the CDR3 is TGTGCCAGCAGTTATGCGAGTGGAGGGCGCTCCTATAATTCACCCCTCCACTTT. Translated, it gives CASSYASGGRSYNSPLHF.

The V and J genes are TRBV5-1 and TRBJ1-4; D unclear. Trimming took off 0 bases at V and 7 bases at J, with 7 bases between the two ends. The CDR3 is 13 residues long. The germline CDR1 and CDR2 sequences are SGHRS and YFSETQ. CDR3 amino acids: CASSLAIGEKLFF. The CDR3 coding sequence is TGCGCCAGCAGCTTGGCGATTGGTGAAAAACTGTTTTTT.

Only a few counts were recorded for this clonotype. V usage is TRBV28 and J usage is TRBJ1-5; TRBD1 might be the D (5 bases). Germline V lookup: CDR1 MDHEN, CDR2 SYDVKM. The V end lost 6 bases, the J end lost 7 bases, and 13 bases lay between the germline ends. This CDR3 is 13 amino acids long. For the CDR3, the DNA is TGTGCCAGCAGCTCCCGGGGGGTGCAGCCCCAGCATTTT. Translated: CASSSRGVQPQHF.

This clonotype was detected many times. The chain is built from TRBV20-1 and TRBJ1-6; 7 bases fit TRBD1. Per germline, CDR1 DFQATT and CDR2 SNEGSKA (reference sequence). This CDR3 comprises 18 residues. The V gene end was trimmed by 6 bases and the J gene end by 3 bases; junction bases not matched to a gene: 17. Here the CDR3 DNA reads TGCAGTGCCGATTCCGACAGGGCCGAAAAATTCTATAATTCACCCCTCCACTTT. It translates to CSADSDRAEKFYNSPLHF.

This chain links TRBV29-1 with TRBJ2-1; 7 positions match TRBD2. The V segment lost 4 bases and the J segment 7 bases; nucleotides outside the gene matches: 7. There are 13 residues in the CDR3. CDR1 is SQVTM and CDR2 is ANQGSEA in the germline V gene. The CDR3 region has the DNA TGCAGCGTTGGGGGAGCTAGCGGTAATGAGCAGTTCTTC. Residues: CSVGGASGNEQFF.

The chain's CDR3 is CSARGERSSGNTIYF. Here the CDR3 DNA reads TGCAGTGCTAGAGGGGAACGGAGCTCTGGAAACACCATATATTTT. The chain combines TRBV20-1 with TRBJ1-3, with D uncertain. This CDR3 has 15 amino acids. V was clipped by 1 base and J by 0 bases, with 10 bases between them. Germline V lookup: CDR1 DFQATT, CDR2 SNEGSKA (reference sequence).

This clonotype was counted many times. As DNA, the CDR3 is TGTGCCAGCACGACGGTCACTGAAGCTTTCTTT. Translation gives CASTTVTEAFF. V gene TRBV12-3 or TRBV12-4 combines with J gene TRBJ1-1; D not certain. V gave up 7 bases and J gave up 4 bases, with 7 bases separating them. This CDR3 comprises 11 residues.

This clonotype was seen ten or more times. V usage is TRBV11-2 and J usage is TRBJ2-1; 8 nucleotides line up with TRBD2. V shed 4 bases and J 3 bases; nucleotides not matched to a gene: 14. Germline CDR1 reads SGHAT; CDR2 reads FQNNGV. The CDR3 covers 18 residues. This CDR3 reads CASSSPPQSGGYYNEQFF. CDR3 sequence (DNA): TGTGCCAGCAGCTCCCCACCTCAAAGCGGGGGATACTACAATGAGCAGTTCTTC.

The gene calls are TRBV5-1 and TRBJ1-3; no clear D. Trimming took off 4 bases at V and 0 bases at J, with 14 bases between the two ends. CDR3 length equals 16 residues. In germline, CDR1 is SGHRS, CDR2 YFSETQ. The CDR3 region has the DNA TGCGCCAGCAGCGTCTCAGCTGAAGGCTCTGGAAACACCATATATTTT. Amino acids: CASSVSAEGSGNTIYF.

This clonotype was recorded at least ten times. The chain joins TRBV7-3 to TRBJ2-3; 8 bases are a match to TRBD1. This CDR3 comprises 18 residues. V shed 4 bases and J 4 bases; nucleotides not matched to a gene: 16. Germline-derived CDR1 and CDR2 are SGHTA and FQGTGA. CDR3 amino acids: CASSSLTWAGGRADTQYF. Here the CDR3 DNA reads TGTGCCAGCAGCTCTCTCACCTGGGCAGGGGGCCGGGCAGATACGCAGTATTTT. Combining the CDR3 with reference TRBV7-3 and TRBJ2-3 gives the whole variable domain GAGVSQTPSNKVTEKGKYVELRCDPISGHTALYWYRQSLGQGPEFLIYFQGTGAADDSGLPNDRFFAVRPEGSVSTLKIQRTERGDSAVYLCASSSLTWAGGRADTQYFGPGTRLTVL.

Only a few counts were recorded for this clonotype. The CDR3 region has the DNA TGTGCCAGCAGTTTAGGCGGGGGGCCTACCTACGAGCAGTACTTC. Its protein is CASSLGGGPTYEQYF. V gene TRBV28 combines with J gene TRBJ2-7; 8 bases line up with TRBD2. V lost 2 bases to trimming and J lost 2 bases; unmatched junction nucleotides: 5. The CDR3 spans 15 residues. Germline V gives CDR1 MDHEN, CDR2 SYDVKM.

This clonotype was seen many times. V and J are TRBV2 and TRBJ2-2; D is undetermined. The CDR3 loop spans 15 amino acids. Per the germline V gene, CDR1 is SNHLY and CDR2 is FYNNEI. The V gene lost 0 bases and the J gene lost 5 bases, with 10 bases spanning the gap. The CDR3 loop reads CASSEAKGTTGELFF. In nucleotides, the CDR3 is TGTGCCAGCAGTGAAGCGAAGGGTACGACCGGGGAGCTGTTTTTT.

The chain links TRBV5-4 to TRBJ1-1; TRBD1 aligns across 7 bases. V lost 1 base and J lost 3; bases outside the gene matches: 3. Per the germline V gene, CDR1 is SGHNT and CDR2 is YYREEE (reference sequence). CDR3 size: 14 residues. The CDR3 nucleotides read TGTGCCAGCAGCTTGTGGGGGACAGACACTGAAGCTTTCTTT. Residues: CASSLWGTDTEAFF.

This clonotype was seen ten or more times. This rearrangement joins TRBV6-2 or TRBV6-3 to TRBJ1-2, with a possible D match to TRBD1 (6 bases). The germline gives CDR1 MNHEY, CDR2 SVGEGT. The CDR3 has 15 residues. Trimming cost V 5 bases and J 4 bases, with 17 bases left between them. The CDR3: CASSRPDSRFYGYTF. The CDR3 nucleotides are TGTGCCAGCAGTCGCCCGGACAGTCGGTTCTATGGCTACACCTTC.

This clonotype was seen repeatedly, ten times or more. The chain employs TRBV6-5 and TRBJ2-3; possible D gene TRBD2, 6 bases. The CDR3 runs 15 residues. CDR1 and CDR2 from the germline V gene are MNHEY and SVGAGI. V lost 5 bases and J lost 6, with 18 bases in between. The DNA for the CDR3 is TGTGCCAGCAGTCCCGCGGAGGGCCGCGGGGATACGCAGTATTTT. Its protein product is CASSPAEGRGDTQYF.